Following are 23 T cell receptor beta chains from one sample sequenced in a study of beta chain features in type 1 diabetes. Expressed TCRB transcripts were sequenced because the entire RNA isolate underwent reverse transcription. Some clones are missing from TCRdb's copy, which holds only in-frame ones; the method was immunoSEQ multiplex PCR. The sample contains about 900,000 clones, 15% to 20% of which appear only once. Source material: naive CD4+ T cells from blood. The receptors originated from a woman between 18 and 29 years old in good health.

The chain uses TRBV29-1 and TRBJ1-2; weak D call: TRBD1 (6 bases). Germline V lookup: CDR1 SQVTM, CDR2 ANQGSEA. The V gene lost 7 bases and the J gene lost 5 bases, with 14 bases spanning the gap. CDR3 size: 12 residues. CDR3 sequence reads: CSGLQGLYGYTF. CDR3 sequence (DNA): TGCAGCGGGCTGCAGGGGTTGTATGGCTACACCTTC.

The rearrangement uses TRBV2 and TRBJ2-7; 12 bases fit TRBD1. This CDR3 contains 13 residues. The trim removed 7 bases at V and 9 bases at J, leaving 7 bases unmatched. Per the germline V gene, CDR1 is SNHLY and CDR2 is FYNNEI. The CDR3 sequence is CASTGQGAAAQYF. CDR3 in DNA: TGTGCCAGCACGGGACAGGGGGCGGCGGCGCAGTACTTC.

In its sample, this clone was seen a few times. Other nucleotide sequences from this sample produce the same CDR3. The chain couples TRBV28 to TRBJ2-1, with D perhaps matching TRBD2 (6 bases). The CDR3 length is 15 residues. V gave up 2 bases and J gave up 0 bases, with 8 bases separating them. Germline CDR1 and CDR2: MDHEN and SYDVKM. DNA for the CDR3: TGTGCCAGCAGTTTAGGGGGGAGCTCCTACAATGAGCAGTTCTTC. As protein: CASSLGGSSYNEQFF.

There are many counts of this clone. V and J are TRBV10-3 and TRBJ2-2; 7 nucleotides agree with TRBD2. The V and J ends lost 6 bases and 3 bases, in that order; junction bases with no gene match: 7. The CDR3 has 15 amino acids. Looked up from germline, CDR1 is ENHRY and CDR2 is SYGVKD. CDR3 sequence reads: CAIRSTSVDTGELFF. The CDR3 region has the DNA TGTGCCATCAGATCTACTAGCGTAGACACCGGGGAGCTGTTTTTT.

This chain joins TRBV7-2 and TRBJ1-2; the D is unclear. The length of the CDR3 is 13 residues. CDR1 SGHTA and CDR2 FQGNSA come from the germline V gene. Trimming pared 7 bases from V and 7 bases from J, leaving 16 bases between. The CDR3, as DNA: TGTGCCAGCACTCTATGGGGAGGCCCTGGCTACACCTTC. Translated: CASTLWGGPGYTF. The whole variable domain, filled in from reference TRBV7-2 and TRBJ1-2, reads GAGVSQSPSNKVTEKGKDVELRCDPISGHTALYWYRQSLGQGLEFLIYFQGNSAPDKSGLPSDRFSAERTGGSVSTLTIQRTQQEDSAVYLCASTLWGGPGYTFGSGTRLTVV.

V usage is TRBV13 and J usage is TRBJ2-2; possibly TRBD2 for D (5 bases). In germline, CDR1 is PRHDT, CDR2 FYEKMQ (reference sequence). Trimming took 4 bases from V and 3 from J, leaving 15 bases between them. The CDR3 sequence is 16 residues long. The CDR3 coding sequence is TGTGCCAGCAGCTCCTACGGACGGGAAGACACCGGGGAGCTGTTTTTT. Protein product: CASSSYGREDTGELFF.

This clone has only a few counts. This chain links TRBV9 with TRBJ2-1; TRBD2 matches at 10 bases. V was pared by 0 bases and J by 0 bases, with 15 bases of the junction left unmatched. Germline CDR1 is SGDLS and CDR2 is YYNGEE. The CDR3 is 21 amino acids. The DNA for the CDR3 is TGTGCCAGCAGCGTAGGGGCCGGGCTAGCGGGAGTTCAGGGCTCCTACAATGAGCAGTTCTTC. This translates into CASSVGAGLAGVQGSYNEQFF. The variable domain in full, with the rest retrieved from reference TRBV9 and TRBJ2-1, is DSGVTQTPKHLITATGQRVTLRCSPRSGDLSVYWYQQSLDQGLQFLIQYYNGEERAKGNILERFSAQQFPDLHSELNLSSLELGDSALYFCASSVGAGLAGVQGSYNEQFFGPGTRLTVL.

This clone was counted only a few times. The chain combines TRBV4-2 with TRBJ2-5; 7 bases are a match to TRBD2. The J call is doubtful: the DNA matches TRBJ2-7 better. Germline CDR1 and CDR2: LGHNA and YNFKEQ. The CDR3 is 16 amino acids. As DNA, the CDR3 is TGTGCCAGCAGCCAAGGAGGGACTATGGTTTCCTACGAGCAGTACTTC. Its protein is CASSQGGTMVSYEQYF.

There are a few counts of this clone. This sequence joins TRBV4-1 and TRBJ1-4; 7 positions match TRBD1. Germline V gives CDR1 MGHRA, CDR2 YSYEKL. Unmatched junction bases numbered 3, after V lost 6 bases and J lost 2 bases. The CDR3 has 14 amino acids. This CDR3 reads CASRPQGTNEKLFF. The DNA for the CDR3 is TGCGCCAGCAGACCACAGGGGACTAATGAAAAACTGTTTTTT.

The sample holds a few counts of this clone. The gene calls are TRBV4-1 and TRBJ1-4; D not resolved. The V gene's germline CDR1 is MGHRA and CDR2 YSYEKL. Trimming took off 2 bases at V and 11 bases at J, with 12 bases between the two ends. This CDR3 has 13 residues. The CDR3 region has the DNA TGCGCCAGCAGCCAACTCGTCTGGGGTAAACTGTTTTTT. Translation gives CASSQLVWGKLFF.

This clone was recorded a few times. The V and J genes are TRBV7-9 and TRBJ1-2; 8 nucleotides agree with TRBD1. V was pared by 5 bases and J by 7 bases, with 12 bases of the junction left unmatched. The CDR3 covers 15 residues. Per the germline V gene, CDR1 is SEHNR and CDR2 is FQNEAQ (reference sequence). This chain's CDR3 is CASSQYFGQGPGYTF. CDR3 DNA sequence: TGTGCCAGCAGCCAATACTTCGGACAGGGCCCTGGCTACACCTTC.

As DNA, the CDR3 is TGTGCCAGCAGCCCCGGACAGGGCATGGACTACACCTTC. Translating gives CASSPGQGMDYTF. V and J are TRBV9 and TRBJ1-2; 8 bases are shared with TRBD1. The CDR3 totals 13 residues. Looked up from germline, CDR1 is SGDLS and CDR2 is YYNGEE. V gave up 4 bases and J gave up 10 bases; unmatched junction bases: 9. Based on the CDR3 plus reference TRBV9 and TRBJ1-2, the full variable domain is DSGVTQTPKHLITATGQRVTLRCSPRSGDLSVYWYQQSLDQGLQFLIQYYNGEERAKGNILERFSAQQFPDLHSELNLSSLELGDSALYFCASSPGQGMDYTFGSGTRLTVV.

This clone appeared a single time. The chain carries TRBV11-2 and TRBJ2-5, with TRBD1 matching over 9 bases. V gave up 4 bases and J gave up 6 bases; unmatched junction bases: 12. Looked up from germline, CDR1 is SGHAT and CDR2 is FQNNGV. This CDR3 region has 16 residues. The CDR3 reads CASSYTGQGRRKTQYF. The CDR3, as DNA: TGTGCCAGCAGCTACACGGGACAGGGACGTAGAAAGACCCAGTACTTC.

The chain carries TRBV28 and TRBJ1-2, with D maybe TRBD1 (5 bases). CDR1 and CDR2 (germline): MDHEN, SYDVKM. The CDR3 extends over 12 amino acids. With 5 bases removed from V and 6 bases from J, the gap between germline ends came to 10 bases. The CDR3 DNA follows: TGTGCCAGCAGTCAGCAGGGTAATGGCTACACCTTC. It is translated as CASSQQGNGYTF.

The chain combines TRBV19 with TRBJ2-3, with TRBD2 matching over 7 bases. Germline assignment: CDR1 LNHDA and CDR2 SQIVND (reference sequence). There are 15 residues in the CDR3. J was trimmed by 3 bases and V by 8 bases; bases with no gene match: 11. As DNA, the CDR3 is TGTGCCAGTCACGCCCCGGGAGGCATAACAGATACGCAGTATTTT. Its translation: CASHAPGGITDTQYF.

V and J are TRBV9 and TRBJ2-1; tentatively, D is TRBD2 (6 bases). The CDR3 has 14 amino acids. V was clipped by 0 bases and J by 6 bases, with 10 bases between them. Germline V gene lookup returns CDR1 SGDLS and CDR2 YYNGEE. The CDR3 DNA is TGTGCCAGCAGCGTAGGACCAGCGGGCAATGAGCAGTTCTTC. It codes for CASSVGPAGNEQFF.

The chain joins TRBV27 to TRBJ2-5; D is possibly TRBD1 or TRBD2 (6 bases each). V lost 7 bases and J lost 6, with 18 bases in between. The CDR3 totals 14 residues. Looked up from germline, CDR1 is MNHEY and CDR2 is SMNVEV (reference sequence). The CDR3 DNA reads TGTGCCAGCATATATTGGAGGGGGGTGCAGACCCAGTACTTC. It yields the protein CASIYWRGVQTQYF.

The V and J genes are TRBV7-9 and TRBJ2-5; no clear D. CDR1 and CDR2 from the germline V gene are SEHNR and FQNEAQ (reference sequence). V was clipped by 5 bases and J by 11 bases, with 18 bases between them. CDR3 length: 13 residues. CDR3: CASSIPHASQQYF. CDR3 coding DNA: TGTGCCAGCAGCATTCCCCACGCGAGTCAACAGTACTTC.

This clone has more than one count but fewer than ten. This chain joins TRBV10-3 and TRBJ1-5, with TRBD1 matching 12 bases. Trimming took 8 bases from V and 1 from J; bases not matched to a gene: 12. This CDR3 is built from 18 residues. The germline V gene encodes CDR1 ENHRY and CDR2 SYGVKD. The CDR3 here is CAIGPGQGAGVSNQPQHF. CDR3 bases: TGTGCCATCGGACCGGGACAGGGGGCTGGCGTGAGCAATCAGCCCCAGCATTTT.

The chain links TRBV19 to TRBJ2-5; D remains unclear. The DNA end favors TRBJ2-7, so the J call may be wrong. CDR1 is LNHDA and CDR2 is SQIVND in the germline V gene (reference sequence). The CDR3 runs 14 residues. CDR3 nucleotides: TGTGCCCGATCCAGTGGAAAGGAAACCTACGAGCAGTACTTC. This codes for CARSSGKETYEQYF.

The CDR3 nucleotides read TGTGCCATCAGTGAGTCGTGGGACAGCTCTGGAAACACCATATATTTT. Residues: CAISESWDSSGNTIYF. The V gene is TRBV10-3, the J gene TRBJ1-3; 7 bases map to TRBD1. Losses at the gene ends were 0 bases for V and 0 bases for J; bases not matched to a gene: 2. The CDR3 has 16 amino acids. Germline loops: CDR1 ENHRY, CDR2 SYGVKD.

This rearrangement joins TRBV7-2 to TRBJ1-5; D is uncertain. Germline V gives CDR1 SGHTA, CDR2 FQGNSA. Between the trimmed V and J ends, which lost 1 base and 7 bases, there was a span of 14 bases. The CDR3 has 15 amino acids. The CDR3 DNA reads TGTGCCAGCAGCTTAGTGGCGGCGGAGGGACAGCCCCAGCATTTT. Its protein product is CASSLVAAEGQPQHF. The whole variable domain, remainder taken from reference TRBV7-2 and TRBJ1-5, is GAGVSQSPSNKVTEKGKDVELRCDPISGHTALYWYRQSLGQGLEFLIYFQGNSAPDKSGLPSDRFSAERTGGSVSTLTIQRTQQEDSAVYLCASSLVAAEGQPQHFGDGTRLSIL.

The rearrangement joins TRBV18 to TRBJ2-2; TRBD1 agrees at 7 bases. J lost 4 bases, V lost 6 bases, and 14 bases had no gene match. The V gene's germline CDR1 is KGHSH and CDR2 LQKENI. CDR3 length: 17 amino acids. CDR3 DNA sequence: TGTGCCAGCTCGCACGGGTACAACAGGGGTGCCACCGGGGAGCTGTTTTTT. This codes for CASSHGYNRGATGELFF.